The 18 T cell receptor beta chains below all came from one sample that was sequenced in a study of blood T cell repertoires in COVID-19. Sequenced by immunoSEQ multiplex PCR; TCRdb stores in-frame clones only, minus some. Among about 210,000 clones listed, over 70% were seen once. The sample consisted of peripheral blood. The origin of the receptors is a man between 50 and 59 years old with active or convalescent COVID-19.

V usage is TRBV5-5 and J usage is TRBJ2-2; D possibly corresponds to TRBD1 (6 bases). The CDR3 consists of 14 residues. Deletions cut 3 bases from V and 1 base from J, with 7 bases between. Germline V gives CDR1 SGHKS, CDR2 YYEKEE (reference sequence). The CDR3 region has the DNA TGTGCCAGCAGCTCACAGGGGAACACCGGGGAGCTGTTTTTT. This translates into CASSSQGNTGELFF. Full variable domain (missing parts from reference TRBV5-5 and TRBJ2-2): DAGVTQSPTHLIKTRGQQVTLRCSPISGHKSVSWYQQVLGQGPQFIFQYYEKEERGRGNFPDRFSARQFPNYSSELNVNALLLGDSALYLCASSSQGNTGELFFGEGSRLTVL.

The V and J genes are TRBV11-2 and TRBJ2-6; tentative D call: TRBD2 (5 bases). Trimming stripped 4 bases from V and 4 bases from J, with 14 bases between. Germline CDR1 SGHAT, CDR2 FQNNGV. The CDR3 runs 16 residues. The CDR3 DNA reads as TGTGCCAGCAGCTCACTCGGGATCCCAGGGGCCAACGTCCTGACTTTC. This sequence encodes CASSSLGIPGANVLTF.

The rearrangement joins TRBV3-1 (or the pseudogene TRBV3-2) to TRBJ1-6; 8 bases map to TRBD1. The CDR3 runs to 15 residues. J lost 7 bases, V lost 1 base, and 3 bases had no gene match. Germline loops: CDR1 LGHDT, CDR2 YNNKEL (reference sequence). The CDR3 protein is CASSQGTGWNSPLHF. CDR3 sequence (DNA): TGTGCCAGCAGCCAAGGGACAGGGTGGAATTCACCCCTCCACTTT.

The V call is TRBV3-1 (or the pseudogene TRBV3-2), the J call TRBJ1-1, with TRBD1 identical over 11 bases. The germline V gene has CDR1 LGHDT and CDR2 YNNKEL (reference sequence). Germline trimming cut 3 bases from V and 3 bases from J; bases unmatched to any gene: 3. CDR3 length equals 15 residues. CDR3 sequence: CASSHGDRGYTEAFF. CDR3 DNA sequence: TGTGCCAGCAGCCATGGGGACAGGGGGTACACTGAAGCTTTCTTT.

The chain has TRBV11-2 and TRBJ2-7, with D perhaps TRBD1 (6 bases). With 5 bases removed from V and 3 bases from J, the gap between germline ends came to 11 bases. The CDR3 is 13 amino acids. From germline, CDR1 is SGHAT and CDR2 FQNNGV. The CDR3 loop reads CASSPRQVYEQYF. The CDR3 nucleotides are TGTGCCAGCAGCCCACGACAGGTCTACGAGCAGTACTTC.

The chain is built from TRBV7-9 and TRBJ1-2; D may be TRBD1 (5 bases). V dropped 4 bases and J dropped 4 bases, with 16 bases sitting between them. This CDR3 contains 15 residues. Looked up from germline, CDR1 is SEHNR and CDR2 is FQNEAQ (reference sequence). CDR3 DNA: TGTGCCAGCAGCTGGGGGGAACAGGTTCCCTATGGCTACACCTTC. Protein product: CASSWGEQVPYGYTF.

This clone was observed a single time. The chain combines TRBV27 with TRBJ2-1; D perhaps matches TRBD1 (6 bases). The V end was cut by 5 bases, the J end by 1 base, with 12 bases between. Germline V gene data show CDR1 as MNHEY and CDR2 as SMNVEV (reference sequence). CDR3 size: 15 residues. The CDR3 is CASSQQGRSYNEQFF. CDR3 nucleotides: TGTGCCAGCAGTCAACAGGGTAGATCCTACAATGAGCAGTTCTTC.

This clone has a single count. This chain uses TRBV14 with TRBJ2-5, with 7 positions matching TRBD2. Trimming cost V 5 bases and J 2 bases; bases outside gene matches: 5. The CDR3 runs 14 residues. Germline values: CDR1 SGHDN, CDR2 FVKESK. This CDR3 reads CASSSGGLQETQYF. The DNA for the CDR3 is TGTGCCAGCAGCTCGGGGGGTCTACAAGAGACCCAGTACTTC.

The V and J genes are TRBV11-3 and TRBJ2-7, with 9 nucleotides matching TRBD1. V dropped 3 bases and J dropped 3; count of bases not matched to a gene: 6. Germline lookup yields CDR1 SGHNT and CDR2 YENEEA. CDR3 length: 15 amino acids. CDR3: CASSFAGTGNYEQYF. The CDR3 DNA reads as TGTGCCAGCAGCTTCGCCGGGACAGGGAACTACGAGCAGTACTTC.

This clone appeared once. The CDR3 DNA sequence: TGTGCCAGCAGGACAGGGCTGAACACTGAAGCTTTCTTT. The encoded protein is CASRTGLNTEAFF. The chain is built from TRBV6-5 and TRBJ1-1; 7 nucleotides align to TRBD1. Germline loops: CDR1 MNHEY, CDR2 SVGAGI. The CDR3 runs to 13 residues. The junction had 1 base not matched to a gene; V was cut back by 6 bases and J by 0 bases.

The rearrangement joins TRBV7-2 to TRBJ2-3, with 9 nucleotides matching TRBD1. This CDR3 is built from 15 residues. Trimming at V came to 5 bases and at J to 1 base, leaving 4 bases not matched to a gene. Germline assignment: CDR1 SGHTA and CDR2 FQGNSA. The CDR3 region has the DNA TGTGCCAGCAGCGCCCGGGACAGGGGCACAGATACGCAGTATTTT. It yields the protein CASSARDRGTDTQYF.

This clone was seen a handful of times. J is TRBJ1-4 and V is TRBV7-2; D possibly corresponds to TRBD1 (6 bases). V was pared by 5 bases and J by 8 bases, with 15 bases between. Germline CDR1 and CDR2: SGHTA and FQGNSA. The CDR3 spans 14 residues. The CDR3 spells CASSPQGPQEKLFF. CDR3 DNA: TGTGCCAGCAGCCCTCAGGGGCCCCAAGAAAAACTGTTTTTT.

This chain links TRBV19 with TRBJ1-6; D gene uncertain. The CDR3 has 17 residues. The V gene's germline CDR1 is LNHDA and CDR2 SQIVND (reference sequence). V lost 4 bases and J 0 bases, leaving 13 bases between the germline ends. CDR3 region: CASSTGTPGSYNSPLHF. The CDR3 DNA reads TGTGCCAGTAGTACGGGAACTCCGGGCTCCTATAATTCACCCCTCCACTTT.

V usage is TRBV29-1 and J usage is TRBJ2-3, with D possibly TRBD2 on 6 matching bases. Germline loops: CDR1 SQVTM, CDR2 ANQGSEA. V gave up 5 bases and J gave up 2 bases, with 11 bases separating them. The CDR3 consists of 13 residues. CDR3 DNA sequence: TGCAGCGTTCGCGGAGGGATCACAGATACGCAGTATTTT. This translates into CSVRGGITDTQYF.

The chain recombines TRBV9 with TRBJ2-1; a possible D gene is TRBD2 (5 bases). In germline, CDR1 is SGDLS, CDR2 YYNGEE. The CDR3 is 16 residues long. V was clipped by 0 bases and J by 2 bases, with 12 bases between them. CDR3 protein: CASSVVDGRAYNEQFF. In DNA, the CDR3 is TGTGCCAGCAGCGTAGTCGATGGGAGAGCCTACAATGAGCAGTTCTTC.

The rearrangement joins TRBV6-1 to TRBJ1-1; D unclear. Germline-derived CDR1 and CDR2 are MNHNS and SASEGT. Deletions cut 1 base from V and 1 base from J, with 4 bases between. This CDR3 has 13 residues. The CDR3 sequence: CASSEDRNTEAFF. The CDR3 nucleotides are TGTGCCAGCAGTGAAGACAGGAACACTGAAGCTTTCTTT.

V gene TRBV5-1 combines with J gene TRBJ2-7; 12 bases line up with TRBD2. The CDR3 is made up of 15 amino acids. Germline CDR1 SGHRS, CDR2 YFSETQ. Germline trimming cut 1 base from V and 2 bases from J; bases unmatched to any gene: 1. The CDR3 nucleotides are TGCGCCAGCAGCTTGACTAGCGGGGGGACCTACGAGCAGTACTTC. Its translation: CASSLTSGGTYEQYF.

This chain's CDR3 is CASSITQGSYEQYF. CDR3 DNA: TGTGCCAGTAGTATAACCCAGGGGTCCTACGAGCAGTACTTC. V gene TRBV19 combines with J gene TRBJ2-7, with a tentative D call TRBD1 (6 bases). This CDR3 is 14 amino acids long. Germline loops: CDR1 LNHDA, CDR2 SQIVND (reference sequence). Between the trimmed V and J ends, which lost 2 bases and 1 base, there was a span of 9 bases.